The 22 T cell receptor beta chains presented below share a single source sample, sequenced in a study of metastatic and nonmetastatic thyroid tumors. Every patient underwent thyroid surgery untreated. TCRdb re-called clones from the PCR reads using MiXCR. Of 35,000 to 40,000 clones listed, around 21% are singletons. Source material: blood. The receptors shown here come from a female donor with papillary thyroid cancer or a benign thyroid nodule (not recorded which). Some clones in this sample may be carry-over from other donors' samples.

The V gene is TRBV20-1, the J gene TRBJ2-7; 10 positions match TRBD2. The V gene end was trimmed by 0 bases and the J gene end by 0 bases; junction bases not matched to a gene: 11. Germline V gene sequence: CDR1 DFQATT, CDR2 SNEGSKA (reference sequence). The CDR3 is 18 residues long. The DNA for the CDR3 is TGCAGTGCTAGAGATCTAACTAGCGGGGCCGACTTCTCCTACGAGCAGTACTTC. This encodes CSARDLTSGADFSYEQYF.

This clone was seen many times. The rearrangement joins TRBV5-5 to TRBJ1-3; 7 positions agree with TRBD1. Germline V gene sequence: CDR1 SGHKS, CDR2 YYEKEE (reference sequence). The CDR3 consists of 15 residues. V was pared by 4 bases and J by 4 bases, with 8 bases of the junction left unmatched. CDR3 sequence reads: CASSDGTEGGNTIYF. CDR3 coding DNA: TGTGCCAGCAGCGATGGGACAGAGGGGGGAAACACCATATATTTT.

This clone was observed at least ten times. The chain uses TRBV10-1 and TRBJ1-3, with D possibly matching TRBD1 (6 bases). CDR1 and CDR2 (germline): WNHNN, SYGVQD (reference sequence). Trimming removed 2 bases at V and 0 bases at J, with 20 bases between. The CDR3 runs to 19 residues. CDR3 in DNA: TGCGCCAGCAGTGAGACCTTTCGACTTGACAGGAGCTCTGGAAACACCATATATTTT. Amino acid sequence: CASSETFRLDRSSGNTIYF.

This clone was observed many times. This sequence joins TRBV5-1 and TRBJ2-1; 9 positions agree with TRBD2. Germline assignment: CDR1 SGHRS and CDR2 YFSETQ. The CDR3 has 14 amino acids. V was pared by 2 bases and J by 3 bases, with 0 bases of the junction left unmatched. CDR3 region: CASSFSGSYNEQFF. The CDR3 region has the DNA TGCGCCAGCAGCTTTAGCGGGAGCTACAATGAGCAGTTCTTC.

At least ten counts were recorded for this clone. J is TRBJ2-3 and V is TRBV20-1, with TRBD2 matching over 13 bases. The germline gives CDR1 DFQATT, CDR2 SNEGSKA (reference sequence). CDR3 length equals 18 residues. V trimming: 6 bases; J trimming: 0 bases; junction bases outside the gene matches: 12. CDR3 sequence reads: CSAPGLAGVSLSTDTQYF. The CDR3 DNA follows: TGCAGTGCACCAGGACTAGCGGGGGTGTCCCTTAGCACAGATACGCAGTATTTT.

In regard to this clone: This may be a read error, as it is one base from a much larger clone. CDR3 in amino acids: CASRSTGANGETQYF. In nucleotides, the CDR3 is TGTGCCAGCAGATCGACAGGGGCAAACGGGGAGACCCAGTACTTC. The chain is built from TRBV7-3 and TRBJ2-5; 8 bases line up with TRBD1. The germline CDR1 and CDR2 sequences are SGHTA and FQGTGA. This CDR3 spans 15 amino acids. The V segment lost 6 bases and the J segment 5 bases; nucleotides outside the gene matches: 11.

This clone occurred many times. The CDR3: CASSTQREGHTDTQYF. CDR3 DNA: TGTGCCAGCAGCACCCAGCGGGAGGGGCACACAGATACGCAGTATTTT. This chain connects TRBV6-2 or TRBV6-3 to TRBJ2-3; TRBD2 aligns across 10 bases. The CDR3 is made up of 16 amino acids. The junction had 8 bases not matched to a gene; V was cut back by 6 bases and J by 2 bases. The germline V gene has CDR1 MNHEY and CDR2 SVGEGT.

Remarks on this clone: A much larger clone lies one base from this, so it may be a read error. The chain combines TRBV9 with TRBJ2-7; either TRBD1 or TRBD2 may supply D (6 bases each). Germline V gives CDR1 SGDLS, CDR2 YYNGEE. V was shortened by 3 bases and J by 0 bases, with 10 bases between the two germline ends. This CDR3 contains 14 residues. The CDR3 protein is CASSEGGSSYEQYF. The CDR3 DNA reads as TGTGCCAGCAGCGAGGGGGGTTCCTCCTACGAGCAGTACTTC.

Only a few counts were recorded for this clone. This chain uses TRBV20-1 with TRBJ2-1; D not certain. The V gene lost 5 bases and the J gene lost 8 bases, with 16 bases spanning the gap. This CDR3 region has 13 residues. Germline V gene data show CDR1 as DFQATT and CDR2 as SNEGSKA (reference sequence). The DNA of the CDR3 is TGCAGTGCTGGTAAATCCCCGTCGGATGAGCAGTTCTTC. Translation gives CSAGKSPSDEQFF.

This clone was seen at least ten times. This chain joins TRBV19 and TRBJ2-2; the match to TRBD2 covers 9 bases. Trimming cost V 5 bases and J 7 bases; bases outside gene matches: 5. The CDR3 consists of 14 residues. The germline V gene has CDR1 LNHDA and CDR2 SQIVND (reference sequence). CDR3 sequence reads: CASSWASGDGELFF. The CDR3 DNA sequence: TGTGCCAGTAGTTGGGCTAGCGGGGACGGGGAGCTGTTTTTT.

Turning to this clone: Just one base apart from a much larger clone, this may be a read error. J is TRBJ2-1 and V is TRBV5-5, with no clear D. The CDR3 is made up of 16 amino acids. Looked up from germline, CDR1 is SGHKS and CDR2 is YYEKEE (reference sequence). CDR3 residues: CASSLGLRPQNNEEFF. The CDR3 nucleotides are TGTGCCAGCAGCTTGGGCTTACGACCCCAGAACAATGAGGAGTTCTTC.

In this sample, this clone turned up many times. V usage is TRBV20-1 and J usage is TRBJ2-5; D is uncertain. This CDR3 region has 10 residues. Between the trimmed V and J ends, which lost 5 bases and 2 bases, there was a span of 3 bases. Per the germline V gene, CDR1 is DFQATT and CDR2 is SNEGSKA (reference sequence). CDR3 residues: CSAQQETQYF. Written as DNA, the CDR3 is TGCAGTGCTCAGCAAGAGACCCAGTACTTC.

The CDR3 DNA reads TGTGCCAGCAGCTTGGCCGGTCTAGCGGGGATCAGCTCCTACAATGAGCAGTTCTTC. It codes for CASSLAGLAGISSYNEQFF. The chain combines TRBV5-4 with TRBJ2-1; the match to TRBD2 covers 9 bases. The CDR3 has 19 amino acids. Trimming removed 0 bases from V and 0 bases from J; junction bases left unmatched: 10. Germline V gene sequence: CDR1 SGHNT, CDR2 YYREEE (reference sequence).

This clone was seen a few times. At one of its ends the junction is not consistent with the germline gene, which may arise from a read error. V usage is TRBV12-3 or TRBV12-4 and J usage is TRBJ2-7; 8 bases fit TRBD1. The CDR3 totals 16 residues. CDR3 in amino acids: CARSKTGGKYSYEQCF. In DNA, the CDR3 is TGTGCCAGGAGCAAAACAGGGGGAAAGTACTCCTACGAGCAGTGCTTC.

The genes are TRBV20-1 and TRBJ1-5; D possibly corresponds to TRBD1 (5 bases). The length of the CDR3 is 14 residues. CDR1 and CDR2 (germline): DFQATT, SNEGSKA (reference sequence). V lost 5 bases and J lost 5, with 16 bases in between. CDR3: CSARQRTPDQPQHF. CDR3 DNA sequence: TGCAGTGCTCGACAGCGCACCCCAGATCAGCCCCAGCATTTT.

This clone was observed many times. V is TRBV28 and J is TRBJ2-4; no reliable D call. CDR1 and CDR2 (germline): MDHEN, SYDVKM. V lost 6 bases and J lost 5, with 14 bases in between. This CDR3 comprises 14 residues. The CDR3 bases are TGTGCCAGCAGATCGGGCCCGGCGCAAAACATTCAGTACTTC. Protein: CASRSGPAQNIQYF. Combining the CDR3 with reference TRBV28 and TRBJ2-4 gives the whole variable domain DVKVTQSSRYLVKRTGEKVFLECVQDMDHENMFWYRQDPGLGLRLIYFSYDVKMKEKGDIPEGYSVSREKKERFSLILESASTNQTSMYLCASRSGPAQNIQYFGAGTRLSVL.

This clone was detected ten times or more. Other DNA sequences in the sample encode the same CDR3. The gene calls are TRBV14 and TRBJ1-4; unclear D gene. Germline V gives CDR1 SGHDN, CDR2 FVKESK. This CDR3 is 12 amino acids long. V was cut by 2 bases and J by 6 bases, with 4 bases left in between. The CDR3 protein is CASSQSDEKLFF. CDR3 nucleotides: TGTGCCAGCAGCCAATCTGATGAAAAACTGTTTTTT.

The sample holds many counts of this clone. The CDR3 protein is CASSVGRETPSTDTQYF. CDR3 DNA sequence: TGTGCCAGCAGCGTAGGGCGGGAGACACCTAGCACAGATACGCAGTATTTT. The chain combines TRBV9 with TRBJ2-3; 7 bases are shared with TRBD2. The V gene's germline CDR1 is SGDLS and CDR2 YYNGEE. The ends lost 0 bases at V and 0 bases at J; junction bases unmatched: 7. This CDR3 contains 17 residues.

The V call is TRBV24-1, the J call TRBJ2-1; TRBD2 aligns across 10 bases. Germline V lookup: CDR1 KGHDR, CDR2 SFDVKD. The CDR3 is 16 amino acids. Unmatched junction bases numbered 8, after V lost 3 bases and J lost 7 bases. The CDR3 protein is CATSDTSGRDGNEQFF. The CDR3 bases are TGTGCCACCAGTGATACAAGCGGGAGGGACGGTAATGAGCAGTTCTTC.

J is TRBJ2-7 and V is TRBV7-3; D is uncertain. Trimming left V 0 bases short and J 0 bases short, with 3 bases between. Germline V lookup: CDR1 SGHTA, CDR2 FQGTGA. The CDR3 sequence is 13 residues long. The CDR3 region has the DNA TGTGCCAGCAGCTTAACGAGCTCCTACGAGCAGTACTTC. Its translation: CASSLTSSYEQYF.

This chain connects TRBV6-1 to TRBJ2-7, with D unclear. Trimming removed 6 bases from V and 13 bases from J, with 16 bases in between. CDR3 length: 11 amino acids. Germline-derived CDR1 and CDR2 are MNHNS and SASEGT. CDR3 sequence reads: CASRDLYDHYF. The CDR3 bases are TGTGCCAGCAGGGATCTCTACGATCATTACTTC.

In this sample, this clone is medium-sized. This chain connects TRBV12-5 to TRBJ2-7; D not resolved. Deletions cut 1 base from V and 4 bases from J, with 8 bases between. From germline, CDR1 is LGHNT and CDR2 FRNRAP. This CDR3 region has 13 residues. The CDR3 DNA reads TGTGCTAGTGGTTTGGGACGGATGTACGAGCAGTACTTC. This codes for CASGLGRMYEQYF.